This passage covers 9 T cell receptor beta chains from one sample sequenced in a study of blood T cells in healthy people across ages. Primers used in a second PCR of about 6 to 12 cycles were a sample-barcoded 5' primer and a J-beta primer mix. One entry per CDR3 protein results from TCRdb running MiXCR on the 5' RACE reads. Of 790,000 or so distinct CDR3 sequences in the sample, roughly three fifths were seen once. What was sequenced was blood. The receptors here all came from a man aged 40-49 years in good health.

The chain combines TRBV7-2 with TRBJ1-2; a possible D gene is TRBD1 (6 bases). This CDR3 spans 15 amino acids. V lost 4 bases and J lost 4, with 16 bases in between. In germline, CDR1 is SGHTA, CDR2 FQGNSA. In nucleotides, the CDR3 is TGTGCCAGCAGCTCCACACCACGGGACACCTATGGCTACACCTTC. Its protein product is CASSSTPRDTYGYTF.

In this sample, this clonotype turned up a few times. The CDR3 reads CASSFISDSYNEQFF. In DNA form, the CDR3 reads TGTGCCAGCAGTTTTATCAGTGACTCCTACAATGAGCAGTTCTTC. The J gene is TRBJ2-1, the V gene TRBV27, with D unclear. Germline CDR1 is MNHEY and CDR2 is SMNVEV (reference sequence). The CDR3 runs to 15 residues. The V gene lost 3 bases and the J gene lost 0 bases, with 9 bases spanning the gap.

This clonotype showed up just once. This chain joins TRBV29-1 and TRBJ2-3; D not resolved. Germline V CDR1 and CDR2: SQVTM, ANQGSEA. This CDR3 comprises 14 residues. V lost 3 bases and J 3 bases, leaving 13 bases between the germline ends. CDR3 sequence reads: CSVDRSEKTDTQYF. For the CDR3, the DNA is TGCAGCGTTGACAGGTCGGAGAAGACAGATACGCAGTATTTT.

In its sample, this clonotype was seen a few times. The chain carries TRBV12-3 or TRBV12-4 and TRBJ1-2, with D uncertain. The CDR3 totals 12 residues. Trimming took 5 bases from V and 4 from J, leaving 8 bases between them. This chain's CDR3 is CASSPRGYGYTF. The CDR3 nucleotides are TGTGCCAGCAGTCCCCGCGGCTATGGCTACACCTTC.

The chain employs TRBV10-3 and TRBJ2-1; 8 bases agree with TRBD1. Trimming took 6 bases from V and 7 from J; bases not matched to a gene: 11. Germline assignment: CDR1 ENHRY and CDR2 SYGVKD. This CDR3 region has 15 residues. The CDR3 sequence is CAISDASRQGNEQFF. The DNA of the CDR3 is TGTGCCATCAGCGACGCTTCCAGACAGGGGAATGAGCAGTTCTTC.

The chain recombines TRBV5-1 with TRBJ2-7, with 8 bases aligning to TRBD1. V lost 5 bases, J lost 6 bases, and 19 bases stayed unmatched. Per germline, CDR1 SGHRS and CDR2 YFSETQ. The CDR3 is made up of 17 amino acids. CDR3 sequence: CASSFPAGQGLKGEQYF. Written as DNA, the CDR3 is TGCGCCAGCAGTTTCCCCGCCGGACAGGGCCTTAAGGGCGAGCAGTACTTC.

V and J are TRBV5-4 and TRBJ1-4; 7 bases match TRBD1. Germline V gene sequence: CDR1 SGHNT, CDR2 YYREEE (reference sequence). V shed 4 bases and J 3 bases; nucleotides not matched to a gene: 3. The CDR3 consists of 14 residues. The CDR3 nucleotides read TGTGCCAGCAGCCAGACAGGGCCTAATGAAAAACTGTTTTTT. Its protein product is CASSQTGPNEKLFF.

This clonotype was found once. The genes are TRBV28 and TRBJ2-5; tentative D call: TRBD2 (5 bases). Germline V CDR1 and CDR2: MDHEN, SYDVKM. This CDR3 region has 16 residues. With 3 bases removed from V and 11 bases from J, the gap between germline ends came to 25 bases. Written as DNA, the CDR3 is TGTGCCAGCAGTTTGCCCGGGCCTAGGGCCGGGAATGAGCAGTACTTC. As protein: CASSLPGPRAGNEQYF.

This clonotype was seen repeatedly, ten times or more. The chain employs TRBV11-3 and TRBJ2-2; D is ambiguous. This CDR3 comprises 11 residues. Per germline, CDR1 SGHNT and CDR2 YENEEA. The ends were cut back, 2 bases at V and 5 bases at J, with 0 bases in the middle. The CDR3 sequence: CASSLTGELFF. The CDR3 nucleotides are TGTGCCAGCAGCTTAACCGGGGAGCTGTTTTTT.